The 27 T cell receptor beta chains in this list originate from one sample, sequenced in a study of T cell responses to AZD1222 COVID-19 vaccine. Clones were read by immunoSEQ multiplex PCR, and TCRdb kept only the in-frame ones, dropping some. The table lists 95,000 to 110,000 clones, around nine tenths of them singletons. The material was peripheral blood, obtained on day 0 of AZD1222 vaccination. All receptors come from an adult in good health.

The chain employs TRBV11-2 and TRBJ2-1; tentative D call: TRBD1 (5 bases). Germline loops: CDR1 SGHAT, CDR2 FQNNGV. The CDR3 totals 15 residues. V was trimmed by 2 bases and J by 5 bases, leaving 13 bases between them. CDR3 bases: TGTGCCAGCAGCTTAAAAAGACAGATACACAATGAGCAGTTCTTC. Encoded protein: CASSLKRQIHNEQFF.

The V gene is TRBV25-1, the J gene TRBJ1-2; TRBD1 aligns across 10 bases. CDR1 is MGHDK and CDR2 is SYGVNS in the germline V gene. The CDR3 contains 16 residues. V lost 4 bases and J lost 6; bases outside the gene matches: 11. This CDR3 reads CASSAPGTGVNDGYTF. For the CDR3, the DNA is TGTGCCAGCAGTGCACCCGGGACAGGGGTAAATGATGGCTACACCTTC.

As regards this clone: This sample includes further DNA sequences coding for the same CDR3. The J gene is TRBJ1-6, the V gene TRBV7-2, with D uncertain. The CDR3 has 15 amino acids. The V and J ends lost 1 base and 7 bases respectively, with 11 bases between them. Germline V gene lookup returns CDR1 SGHTA and CDR2 FQGNSA. Written as DNA, the CDR3 is TGTGCCAGCAGCTTAGTAGGGCCCCCCAATTCACCCCTCCACTTT. It yields the protein CASSLVGPPNSPLHF. Together with reference TRBV7-2 and TRBJ1-6, the CDR3 gives the full variable domain: GAGVSQSPSNKVTEKGKDVELRCDPISGHTALYWYRQSLGQGLEFLIYFQGNSAPDKSGLPSDRFSAERTGGSVSTLTIQRTQQEDSAVYLCASSLVGPPNSPLHFGNGTRLTVT.

CDR3 amino acids: CASSPGGLYEQYF. CDR3 DNA sequence: TGTGCCAGCAGCCCAGGGGGCCTCTACGAGCAGTACTTC. This chain connects TRBV7-9 to TRBJ2-7; 8 bases match TRBD1. Germline values: CDR1 SEHNR, CDR2 FQNEAQ (reference sequence). The CDR3 consists of 13 residues. J was trimmed by 3 bases and V by 5 bases; bases with no gene match: 3.

V gene TRBV5-4 combines with J gene TRBJ2-1, with TRBD2 matching 9 bases. The CDR3 sequence is 16 residues long. Germline assignment: CDR1 SGHNT and CDR2 YYREEE (reference sequence). V lost 4 bases to trimming and J lost 4 bases; unmatched junction nucleotides: 9. The CDR3 region is CASSSLAGVIYNEQFF. The CDR3 coding sequence is TGTGCCAGCAGCAGTTTAGCGGGGGTGATATACAATGAGCAGTTCTTC.

This chain uses TRBV28 with TRBJ2-7; 12 nucleotides align to TRBD2. Germline V CDR1 and CDR2: MDHEN, SYDVKM. V shed 3 bases and J 3 bases; nucleotides not matched to a gene: 3. The CDR3 runs 15 residues. The CDR3 spells CASSFRLAGDYEQYF. In DNA form, the CDR3 reads TGTGCCAGCAGTTTCCGACTAGCGGGGGACTACGAGCAGTACTTC.

This chain connects TRBV30 to TRBJ1-3; tentative D call: TRBD1 (5 bases). Trimming took off 3 bases at V and 0 bases at J, with 12 bases between the two ends. The CDR3 spans 15 residues. From germline, CDR1 is GTSNPN and CDR2 SVGIG (reference sequence). CDR3 protein: CAWRVGRLSGNTIYF. In DNA, the CDR3 is TGTGCCTGGAGGGTGGGACGGCTCTCTGGAAACACCATATATTTT.

This sequence joins TRBV7-3 and TRBJ1-2; 9 bases match TRBD1. Germline assignment: CDR1 SGHTA and CDR2 FQGTGA. With 5 bases clipped from V and 10 bases from J, the junction kept 8 bases outside the gene matches. The CDR3 runs 13 residues. CDR3 nucleotide sequence: TGTGCCAGCAGCGTCGGACAGGGGATTAACTACACCTTC. It translates to CASSVGQGINYTF.

The chain couples TRBV9 to TRBJ2-3; D remains ambiguous. Per germline, CDR1 SGDLS and CDR2 YYNGEE. This CDR3 comprises 15 residues. The germline V and J ends were trimmed by 0 bases and 2 bases, with 10 bases remaining between them. CDR3 coding DNA: TGTGCCAGCAGCGTAGTTTCCCTTTTCACAGATACGCAGTATTTT. Protein sequence: CASSVVSLFTDTQYF.

The chain recombines TRBV6-5 with TRBJ1-6; 9 nucleotides line up with TRBD1. Trimming at V came to 4 bases and at J to 7 bases, leaving 5 bases not matched to a gene. CDR1 and CDR2 (germline): MNHEY, SVGAGI. The CDR3 loop spans 15 amino acids. As DNA, the CDR3 is TGTGCCAGCAGTTTACTGGACAGGGGAAATTCACCCCTCCACTTT. Amino acids: CASSLLDRGNSPLHF.

This clone was seen a few times. The gene calls are TRBV6-1 and TRBJ1-2; 8 bases are a match to TRBD1. After removal of 3 bases from V and 8 bases from J, the junction contained 5 bases not matched to a gene. Germline CDR1 is MNHNS and CDR2 is SASEGT. CDR3 length: 13 residues. CDR3 coding DNA: TGTGCCAGCAGTGAGGGACAGGCTTCGGGCTACACCTTC. It is translated as CASSEGQASGYTF.

The CDR3 DNA is TGTGCCAGCTTTTCAGGGCGGGGCTCTGGAAACACCATATATTTT. Its translation is CASFSGRGSGNTIYF. J is TRBJ1-3 and V is TRBV6-5; D might be TRBD1 (5 bases). CDR1 is MNHEY, CDR2 SVGAGI, per germline. The CDR3 totals 15 residues. The V end lost 8 bases, the J end lost 0 bases, and 14 bases lay between the germline ends.

J is TRBJ2-2 and V is TRBV7-7; a possible D gene is TRBD2 (5 bases). Trimming cost V 2 bases and J 5 bases, with 12 bases left between them. From germline, CDR1 is SSHAT and CDR2 FNYEAQ (reference sequence). The CDR3 totals 15 residues. The CDR3 loop is CASSLIPGGTGELFF. CDR3 nucleotides: TGTGCCAGCAGCTTAATTCCAGGCGGGACCGGGGAGCTGTTTTTT.

This clone was picked up one time. The chain has TRBV5-6 and TRBJ1-6, with D perhaps TRBD1 (5 bases). The CDR3 spans 15 residues. The V end was cut by 4 bases, the J end by 6 bases, with 14 bases between. Germline-derived CDR1 and CDR2 are SGHDT and YYEEEE. The CDR3 here is CASSLSGTGNSPLHF. The CDR3, as DNA: TGTGCCAGCAGCCTCTCCGGGACCGGTAATTCACCCCTCCACTTT.

The CDR3 sequence: CASSQGQDSEQYF. The CDR3 DNA sequence: TGTGCCAGCAGCCAGGGACAGGACTCCGAGCAGTACTTC. This rearrangement joins TRBV4-2 to TRBJ2-7, with 8 positions matching TRBD1. The CDR3 contains 13 residues. Germline V gene data show CDR1 as LGHNA and CDR2 as YNFKEQ. V lost 3 bases to trimming and J lost 6 bases; unmatched junction nucleotides: 4.

In its sample, this clone was seen once. The chain has TRBV3-1 (or the pseudogene TRBV3-2) and TRBJ1-5; D is perhaps TRBD1 (5 bases). Germline assignment: CDR1 LGHDT and CDR2 YNNKEL (reference sequence). The CDR3 runs to 12 residues. V was pared by 1 base and J by 7 bases, with 5 bases between. CDR3 nucleotide sequence: TGTGCCAGCAGCCAAGGGGACCAGCCCCAGCATTTT. Residues: CASSQGDQPQHF.

V and J are TRBV7-6 and TRBJ2-5; D may be TRBD1 (6 bases). CDR1 and CDR2 (germline): SGHVS, FNYEAQ. The V and J ends lost 1 base and 2 bases respectively, with 11 bases between them. This CDR3 contains 15 residues. The CDR3: CASSLGGTNQETQYF. CDR3 DNA sequence: TGTGCCAGCAGCTTAGGGGGGACAAATCAAGAGACCCAGTACTTC.

This chain links TRBV6-2 or TRBV6-3 with TRBJ1-1, with D unclear. Between the trimmed V and J ends, which lost 2 bases and 10 bases, there was a span of 11 bases. This CDR3 has 12 residues. Germline V gene lookup returns CDR1 MNHEY and CDR2 SVGEGT. CDR3 bases: TGTGCCAGCAGTTACGAAGGTTTGTCAGCTTTCTTT. Encoded protein: CASSYEGLSAFF.

This chain joins TRBV29-1 and TRBJ2-3; D is unclear. The CDR3 runs to 11 residues. V lost 6 bases to trimming and J lost 5 bases, with 9 bases between them. Germline V CDR1 and CDR2: SQVTM, ANQGSEA. CDR3 bases: TGCAGCGTACGGTTTGGAGATACGCAGTATTTT. This sequence encodes CSVRFGDTQYF.

In DNA, the CDR3 is TGTGCCAGCAGTGAACCGGGTATCTCCTATAATTCACCCCTCCACTTT. Amino acid sequence: CASSEPGISYNSPLHF. The genes are TRBV2 and TRBJ1-6; unclear D gene. V was trimmed by 2 bases and J by 0 bases, leaving 8 bases between them. The CDR3 spans 16 residues. From germline, CDR1 is SNHLY and CDR2 FYNNEI.

V gene TRBV20-1 combines with J gene TRBJ2-1, with 8 bases identical to TRBD1. The junction had 7 bases not matched to a gene; V was cut back by 3 bases and J by 3 bases. The CDR3 is 15 residues long. Looked up from germline, CDR1 is DFQATT and CDR2 is SNEGSKA (reference sequence). CDR3 region: CSASATGTGYNEQFF. The CDR3, as DNA: TGCAGTGCTAGTGCTACCGGGACAGGCTACAATGAGCAGTTCTTC.

The rearrangement uses TRBV10-1 and TRBJ1-1; 7 positions match TRBD1. The CDR3 contains 15 residues. The germline V gene has CDR1 WNHNN and CDR2 SYGVQD (reference sequence). With V trimmed by 6 bases and J by 6 bases, 13 bases remained unmatched. CDR3 loop: CASRDLGGGGAEAFF. The CDR3 region has the DNA TGCGCCAGCAGGGACCTGGGAGGGGGCGGGGCTGAAGCTTTCTTT.

V gene TRBV4-1 combines with J gene TRBJ1-5; TRBD1 agrees at 11 bases. The junction had 3 bases not matched to a gene; V was cut back by 0 bases and J by 5 bases. The CDR3 totals 16 residues. CDR1 and CDR2 (germline): MGHRA, YSYEKL. Written as DNA, the CDR3 is TGCGCCAGCAGCCAAGATCCGGGACAGGGGGATCAGCCCCAGCATTTT. Protein product: CASSQDPGQGDQPQHF.

The genes are TRBV9 and TRBJ2-5, with 11 nucleotides matching TRBD2. The ends lost 1 base at V and 2 bases at J; junction bases unmatched: 4. Germline V gene data show CDR1 as SGDLS and CDR2 as YYNGEE. There are 16 residues in the CDR3. This chain's CDR3 is CASSVTSGGPQETQYF. In DNA, the CDR3 is TGTGCCAGCAGCGTAACTAGCGGGGGACCTCAAGAGACCCAGTACTTC.

This clone was counted once. V is TRBV30 and J is TRBJ2-5, with D possibly being TRBD2 (5 bases). Looked up from germline, CDR1 is GTSNPN and CDR2 is SVGIG (reference sequence). The V and J ends lost 2 bases and 0 bases respectively, with 16 bases between them. There are 16 residues in the CDR3. The CDR3 here is CAWSQPSPLYQETQYF. The DNA for the CDR3 is TGTGCCTGGAGTCAACCTAGCCCTTTGTACCAAGAGACCCAGTACTTC.

This sequence joins TRBV4-1 and TRBJ2-1, with D possibly being TRBD1 or TRBD2 (7 bases each). The CDR3 consists of 14 residues. Germline CDR1 and CDR2: MGHRA and YSYEKL. V was cut by 4 bases and J by 8 bases, with 15 bases left in between. The CDR3 is CASSRSGGAYEQFF. The CDR3 bases are TGCGCCAGCAGCCGATCAGGGGGGGCCTATGAGCAGTTCTTC.

This sequence joins TRBV29-1 and TRBJ1-2; a possible D gene is TRBD1 (6 bases). The CDR3 has 11 amino acids. The V gene lost 7 bases and the J gene lost 2 bases, with 8 bases spanning the gap. Germline V gene sequence: CDR1 SQVTM, CDR2 ANQGSEA. This CDR3 reads CSAGQNYGYTF. CDR3 nucleotide sequence: TGCAGCGCCGGACAGAACTATGGCTACACCTTC.